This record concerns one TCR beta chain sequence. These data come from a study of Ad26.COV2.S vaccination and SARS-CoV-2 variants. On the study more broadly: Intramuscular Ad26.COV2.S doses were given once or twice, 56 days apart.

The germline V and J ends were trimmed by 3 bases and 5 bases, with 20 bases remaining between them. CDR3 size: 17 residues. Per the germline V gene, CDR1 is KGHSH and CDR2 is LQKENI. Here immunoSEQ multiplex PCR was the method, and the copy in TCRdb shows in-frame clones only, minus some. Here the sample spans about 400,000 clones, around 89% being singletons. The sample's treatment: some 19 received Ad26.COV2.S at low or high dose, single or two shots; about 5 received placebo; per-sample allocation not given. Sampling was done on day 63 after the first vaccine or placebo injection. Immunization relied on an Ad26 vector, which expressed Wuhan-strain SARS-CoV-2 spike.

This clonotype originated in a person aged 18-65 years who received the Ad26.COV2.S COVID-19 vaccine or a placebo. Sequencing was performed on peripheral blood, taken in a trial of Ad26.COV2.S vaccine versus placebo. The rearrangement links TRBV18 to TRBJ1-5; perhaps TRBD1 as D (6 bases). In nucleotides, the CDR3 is TGTGCCAGCTCACCTGGGGCCGGGGGGGCGTCGGATCAGCCCCAGCATTTT. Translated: CASSPGAGGASDQPQHF.